These 30 T cell receptor beta chains share one sample of origin, sequenced in a study of T-cell reconstitution after alpha-beta-depleted transplantation in children. During its preparation, the TCRbeta library received unique molecular identifiers. TCRdb re-called the PCR reads with MiXCR, one entry per CDR3 protein. Of around 400,000 distinct CDR3 sequences in the sample, 20% were seen once. Sample: PBMCs from the stem cell graft donor, taken from the stem cell graft. Receptors were obtained from a human donor who donated a stem cell graft to a child with acute myeloid leukemia.

The V and J genes are TRBV9 and TRBJ2-1; D gene ambiguous. Trimming shortened V by 2 bases and J by 3 bases, and 15 bases separated the two germline ends. This CDR3 is 16 amino acids long. Germline CDR1 and CDR2: SGDLS and YYNGEE. The CDR3 region has the DNA TGTGCCAGCAGCGTTGATCTAGGGCCCAACTACAATGAGCAGTTCTTC. This encodes CASSVDLGPNYNEQFF.

This clonotype occurred a few times. The J gene is TRBJ2-3, the V gene TRBV12-3 or TRBV12-4, with 10 nucleotides matching TRBD1. V gave up 7 bases and J gave up 4 bases; unmatched junction bases: 11. The CDR3 has 16 amino acids. The CDR3 DNA sequence: TGTGCCAGCAACCCTAGGGACAGGGGTTCTCCAGATACGCAGTATTTT. It specifies CASNPRDRGSPDTQYF.

The chain has TRBV7-8 and TRBJ1-2, with 10 bases aligning to TRBD1. The CDR3 covers 15 residues. CDR1 and CDR2 (germline): SGHVS, FQNEAQ. After removal of 5 bases from V and 4 bases from J, the junction contained 7 bases not matched to a gene. The CDR3 DNA follows: TGTGCCAGCAGCCCCCGGGACAGGGGCAGCTATGGCTACACCTTC. Its protein is CASSPRDRGSYGYTF.

The chain joins TRBV24-1 to TRBJ1-2; no firm D call. Trimming left V 3 bases short and J 2 bases short, with 3 bases between. The CDR3 loop spans 12 amino acids. CDR1 is KGHDR and CDR2 is SFDVKD in the germline V gene. CDR3: CATSDRNYGYTF. The CDR3 bases are TGTGCCACCAGTGATAGGAACTATGGCTACACCTTC.

The rearrangement links TRBV4-3 to TRBJ2-7, with D perhaps matching TRBD1 (6 bases). V was shortened by 4 bases and J by 4 bases, with 17 bases between the two germline ends. CDR1 LGHNA and CDR2 YSLEER come from the germline V gene. This CDR3 has 15 residues. CDR3 nucleotides: TGCGCCAGCAGCCTTTGGCCGGGACACAAATACGAGCAGTACTTC. It translates to CASSLWPGHKYEQYF.

V gene TRBV6-5 combines with J gene TRBJ2-1, with 8 bases lining up with TRBD1. The CDR3 runs to 12 residues. V dropped 6 bases and J dropped 14; count of bases not matched to a gene: 9. CDR1 and CDR2 from the germline V gene are MNHEY and SVGAGI. CDR3 in DNA: TGTGCCAGCAGCACATCAGGGGGCGAAAAGTTCTTC. It translates to CASSTSGGEKFF.

In this sample, this clonotype turned up many times. J is TRBJ1-1 and V is TRBV6-5; 8 positions match TRBD1. CDR1 is MNHEY, CDR2 SVGAGI, per germline. This CDR3 region has 14 residues. Trimming at V came to 2 bases and at J to 5 bases, leaving 4 bases not matched to a gene. The CDR3 is CASSYTDRVTEAFF. The CDR3 nucleotides are TGTGCCAGCAGTTACACGGACAGGGTGACTGAAGCTTTCTTT.

V is TRBV2 and J is TRBJ1-5; TRBD1 is a possible D gene (5 bases). The CDR3 covers 14 residues. V lost 4 bases and J 0 bases, leaving 7 bases between the germline ends. Germline V gene sequence: CDR1 SNHLY, CDR2 FYNNEI. The chain's CDR3 is CASSGGTSNQPQHF. CDR3 coding DNA: TGTGCCAGCAGTGGGGGGACTAGCAATCAGCCCCAGCATTTT.

The genes are TRBV27 and TRBJ1-1; weak D call: TRBD1 (5 bases). CDR3 length: 14 amino acids. V shed 4 bases and J shed 0 bases, with 9 bases lying between them. Germline loops: CDR1 MNHEY, CDR2 SMNVEV (reference sequence). CDR3 DNA: TGTGCCAGCAGTTCAGGGATTTTGAACACTGAAGCTTTCTTT. It codes for CASSSGILNTEAFF.

V is TRBV7-8 and J is TRBJ2-2; the D call may be TRBD1 or TRBD2 (5 bases each). The V end was cut by 5 bases, the J end by 5 bases, with 15 bases between. The germline gives CDR1 SGHVS, CDR2 FQNEAQ. The CDR3 extends over 15 amino acids. Here the CDR3 reads CASSPRAGATGELFF. CDR3 coding DNA: TGTGCCAGCAGCCCTAGAGCCGGGGCGACCGGGGAGCTGTTTTTT.

The genes are TRBV12-3 or TRBV12-4 and TRBJ1-3; perhaps TRBD1 as D (5 bases). Between the trimmed V and J ends, which lost 5 bases and 2 bases, there was a span of 19 bases. This CDR3 is built from 17 residues. CDR3 sequence: CASSPRESRGTGNTIYF. The CDR3 DNA sequence: TGTGCCAGCAGTCCCCGCGAGAGTCGGGGCACTGGAAACACCATATATTTT.

The J gene is TRBJ1-3, the V gene TRBV12-3 or TRBV12-4; maybe TRBD1 (5 bases). CDR3 length equals 16 residues. Trimming shortened V by 5 bases and J by 0 bases, and 14 bases separated the two germline ends. The chain's CDR3 is CASSPQGLSSGNTIYF. CDR3 coding DNA: TGTGCCAGCAGTCCCCAGGGCCTGAGCTCTGGAAACACCATATATTTT.

The V and J genes are TRBV21-1 and TRBJ2-4. TRBV21-1 is assigned pseudogene status. The CDR3 is 19 amino acids. The DNA of the CDR3 is TGTGCCAGCAGCAAAGAAGTGAAACACTCCGGTATAGCCAAAAACATTCAGTACTTC. Protein sequence: CASSKEVKHSGIAKNIQYF.

The CDR3 here is CRAQGLSYEQYF. The DNA of the CDR3 is TGCAGAGCGCAGGGACTGTCCTACGAGCAGTACTTC. The chain recombines TRBV20-1 with TRBJ2-7, with D perhaps TRBD2 (6 bases). This CDR3 has 12 residues. Germline CDR1 and CDR2: DFQATT and SNEGSKA (reference sequence).

The chain joins TRBV7-2 to TRBJ1-4; tentatively, D is TRBD1 (6 bases). Trimming left V 5 bases short and J 8 bases short, with 15 bases between. This CDR3 has 14 amino acids. CDR1 and CDR2 (germline): SGHTA, FQGNSA. The CDR3 bases are TGTGCCAGCAGCGGGGGGCAGGGACCCGAAAAACTGTTTTTT. Translated: CASSGGQGPEKLFF. The full variable domain, with the rest looked up from reference TRBV7-2 and TRBJ1-4, is GAGVSQSPSNKVTEKGKDVELRCDPISGHTALYWYRQSLGQGLEFLIYFQGNSAPDKSGLPSDRFSAERTGGSVSTLTIQRTQQEDSAVYLCASSGGQGPEKLFFGSGTQLSVL.

This clonotype was found a few times. V usage is TRBV3-1 and J usage is TRBJ2-7; 11 nucleotides line up with TRBD2. The CDR3 contains 15 residues. V shed 0 bases and J 5 bases; nucleotides not matched to a gene: 3. Germline assignment: CDR1 LGHDT and CDR2 YNNKEL (reference sequence). CDR3 sequence reads: CASSQELAGANEQYF. For the CDR3, the DNA is TGTGCCAGCAGCCAAGAACTAGCGGGAGCGAACGAGCAGTACTTC.

V and J are TRBV6-1 and TRBJ2-1, with no clear D. CDR1 is MNHNS, CDR2 SASEGT, per germline. This CDR3 spans 13 amino acids. The germline V and J ends were trimmed by 6 bases and 10 bases, with 16 bases remaining between them. The CDR3 spells CASSSGFLEEQFF. In DNA, the CDR3 is TGTGCCAGCAGCTCGGGTTTTTTAGAGGAGCAGTTCTTC.

This clonotype turned up a few times. V and J are TRBV20-1 and TRBJ2-3, with D possibly matching TRBD1 (6 bases). The CDR3 totals 17 residues. Germline V CDR1 and CDR2: DFQATT, SNEGSKA (reference sequence). Trimming pared 1 base from V and 1 base from J, leaving 18 bases between. The CDR3 loop is CSARAYRGNLGTDTQYF. CDR3 DNA sequence: TGCAGTGCTAGAGCTTATAGGGGGAATTTGGGCACAGATACGCAGTATTTT.

This clonotype has at least ten counts. This chain joins TRBV20-1 and TRBJ2-2; perhaps TRBD2 as D (6 bases). CDR3 length: 14 residues. Germline values: CDR1 DFQATT, CDR2 SNEGSKA (reference sequence). The ends were cut back, 6 bases at V and 1 base at J, with 12 bases in the middle. The CDR3 here is CSAIPGENTGELFF. As DNA, the CDR3 is TGCAGTGCGATCCCGGGGGAGAACACCGGGGAGCTGTTTTTT.

This clonotype showed up just a few times. CDR3 sequence: CASGREYNEQFF. In DNA form, the CDR3 reads TGTGCCAGCGGGCGTGAATACAATGAGCAGTTCTTC. The chain recombines TRBV7-2 with TRBJ2-1; the D is unclear. CDR1 and CDR2 from the germline V gene are SGHTA and FQGNSA. The CDR3 totals 12 residues. V was shortened by 8 bases and J by 4 bases, with 9 bases between the two germline ends.

J is TRBJ2-1 and V is TRBV10-2; 9 positions match TRBD2. This CDR3 comprises 15 residues. Germline CDR1 is WSHSY and CDR2 is SAAADI. V lost 6 bases to trimming and J lost 2 bases; unmatched junction nucleotides: 5. As DNA, the CDR3 is TGCGCCAGCAGAGAGCGGGAGGTCCCCTACAATGAGCAGTTCTTC. The encoded protein is CASREREVPYNEQFF.

This clonotype has a handful of counts. The chain recombines TRBV4-3 with TRBJ2-3; the match to TRBD2 covers 7 bases. This CDR3 has 17 residues. Germline V gene data show CDR1 as LGHNA and CDR2 as YSLEER. Trimming removed 1 base from V and 3 bases from J; junction bases left unmatched: 10. CDR3 coding DNA: TGCGCCAGCAGCCAAGGAGGTCAAGCGGGATATACAGATACGCAGTATTTT. Residues: CASSQGGQAGYTDTQYF.

V is TRBV29-1 and J is TRBJ2-7, with 8 positions matching TRBD1. Trimming took 6 bases from V and 2 from J; bases not matched to a gene: 24. Germline V gives CDR1 SQVTM, CDR2 ANQGSEA. CDR3 size: 19 residues. CDR3 loop: CSVVWGSSRWPGGPYEQYF. CDR3 nucleotides: TGCAGCGTCGTTTGGGGCTCCTCGAGATGGCCAGGGGGCCCCTACGAGCAGTACTTC.

The J gene is TRBJ1-2, the V gene TRBV12-3 or TRBV12-4, with TRBD1 identical over 9 bases. V trimming: 6 bases; J trimming: 4 bases; junction bases outside the gene matches: 6. The CDR3 extends over 14 amino acids. CDR3 region: CASRPGTGTYGYTF. In nucleotides, the CDR3 is TGTGCCAGCAGACCCGGGACAGGGACCTATGGCTACACCTTC.

The genes are TRBV5-1 and TRBJ2-6, with D perhaps given as TRBD1 or TRBD2 (5 bases each). CDR1 and CDR2 (germline): SGHRS, YFSETQ. The CDR3 is 16 residues long. The V and J ends lost 0 bases and 2 bases respectively, with 9 bases between them. CDR3 coding DNA: TGCGCCAGCAGCTTGGGAGGGGTCGCTGGGGCCAACGTCCTGACTTTC. Encoded protein: CASSLGGVAGANVLTF.

The chain combines TRBV20-1 with TRBJ1-1, with D possibly matching TRBD1 (5 bases). The V gene lost 7 bases and the J gene lost 1 base, with 10 bases spanning the gap. This CDR3 is 12 amino acids long. The germline V gene has CDR1 DFQATT and CDR2 SNEGSKA (reference sequence). In nucleotides, the CDR3 is TGCAGTGTGGGGGAGCGGAACACTGAAGCTTTCTTT. Encoded protein: CSVGERNTEAFF.

This clonotype was seen a handful of times. The chain couples TRBV7-9 to TRBJ1-2; TRBD1 might be the D (6 bases). This CDR3 region has 14 residues. Germline V gene sequence: CDR1 SEHNR, CDR2 FQNEAQ (reference sequence). Trimming took 5 bases from V and 4 from J, leaving 14 bases between them. The CDR3 nucleotides are TGTGCCAGCAGCCCTCCAACAGGGTTCTATGGCTACACCTTC. As protein: CASSPPTGFYGYTF.

This clonotype has ten or more counts. This chain links TRBV24-1 with TRBJ2-1; the D gene is possibly TRBD2 (6 bases). Germline V gives CDR1 KGHDR, CDR2 SFDVKD. The CDR3 contains 19 residues. Trimming stripped 6 bases from V and 7 bases from J, with 30 bases between. The CDR3 protein is CATSSNRGRGGLKSNEQFF. The CDR3 region has the DNA TGTGCCACCAGTTCAAATCGGGGGAGAGGAGGATTAAAGTCGAATGAGCAGTTCTTC.

The J gene is TRBJ1-2, the V gene TRBV27; tentative D call: TRBD1 (6 bases). Trimming took 6 bases from V and 3 from J, leaving 11 bases between them. Per germline, CDR1 MNHEY and CDR2 SMNVEV (reference sequence). The CDR3 is 13 residues long. This chain's CDR3 is CASSNRAHYGYTF. CDR3 coding DNA: TGTGCCAGCAGCAACAGGGCCCACTATGGCTACACCTTC.

In this sample, this clonotype turned up many times. The chain uses TRBV12-3 or TRBV12-4 and TRBJ2-3; TRBD2 matches at 9 bases. Trimming removed 2 bases from V and 5 bases from J; junction bases left unmatched: 8. This CDR3 contains 16 residues. The CDR3 sequence: CASSLNPSGNVDTQYF. In nucleotides, the CDR3 is TGTGCCAGCAGTTTAAACCCTAGCGGGAATGTAGATACGCAGTATTTT.